Sequencing of this TCR beta chain was carried out in a study of blood T cell repertoires in COVID-19. Background on the study: In each case, the material was cDNA or gDNA derived from T cells, B-cell-depleted T cells, or PBMCs.

The CDR3 covers 14 residues. V was clipped by 3 bases and J by 6 bases; unmatched bases: 7. Germline-derived CDR1 and CDR2 are MGHRA and YSYEKL. Repertoires were generated with immunoSEQ multiplex PCR, while TCRdb's copy carries only in-frame clones and drops some. The data contain 390,000 or so clones, more than 70% of them singletons. It was during active infection that Seattle patients were enrolled and then longitudinally followed. Sequenced: peripheral blood. This chain connects TRBV4-1 to TRBJ2-7, with 8 bases fitting TRBD2. This sequence was found in a woman aged 25 to 39 with COVID-19, enrolled during active disease. Here the CDR3 reads CASSHATSASEQYF. DNA for the CDR3: TGCGCCAGCAGCCACGCGACTAGCGCAAGCGAGCAGTACTTC.